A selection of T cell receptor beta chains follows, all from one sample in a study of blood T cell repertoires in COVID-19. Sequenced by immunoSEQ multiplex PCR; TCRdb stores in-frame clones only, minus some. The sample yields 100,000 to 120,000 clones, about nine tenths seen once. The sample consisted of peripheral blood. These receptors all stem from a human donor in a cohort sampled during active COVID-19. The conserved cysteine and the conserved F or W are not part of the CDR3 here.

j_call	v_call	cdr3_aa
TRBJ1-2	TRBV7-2	ASSAHSQGPGGYT
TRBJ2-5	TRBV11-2	ASSLDPGGLETQY
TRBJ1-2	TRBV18	ASSTSGTGRFPGYT
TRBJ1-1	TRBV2	ASSETVMNTEAF
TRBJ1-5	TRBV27	ASSFERDQPQH
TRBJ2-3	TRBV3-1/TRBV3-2	ASSEAGTRNTQY
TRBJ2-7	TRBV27	ASSFSGRAYEQY
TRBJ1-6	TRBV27	ASSSGGGGNSPLH
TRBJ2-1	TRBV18	ASSLGALAGADEQF
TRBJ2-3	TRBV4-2	ASSHVPGASTDTQY
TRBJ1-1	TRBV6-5	ASSYGGSGGAEAF
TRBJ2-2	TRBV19	ASSPAQGATGELF
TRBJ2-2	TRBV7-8	ASSLAGTSGGFGSGELF
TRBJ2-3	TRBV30	AWSRDRDRETDTQY
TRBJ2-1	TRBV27	ASSLSALAGRRQF
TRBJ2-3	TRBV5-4	ASSYTDRVWDTQY
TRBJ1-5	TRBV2	ASRAWDRGQPQH
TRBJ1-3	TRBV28	ASSLSGSSGNTIY
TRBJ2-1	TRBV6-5	ASSYDWEGNEQF
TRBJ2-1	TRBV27	ASSFRIGLHNEQF
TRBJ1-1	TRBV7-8	ASSPINRGTFWGGGNTEAF
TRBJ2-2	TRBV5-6	ASSFSQGQGTGELF
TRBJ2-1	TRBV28	ASSLKATYNEQF
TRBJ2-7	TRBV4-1	ASSQDAQGIYEQY
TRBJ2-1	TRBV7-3	ASSLRAATSGRIHEQF
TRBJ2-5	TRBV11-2	ASSLGPAGTAQETQY
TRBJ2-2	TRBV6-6	ASSSTLSGELF
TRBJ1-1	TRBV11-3	ASSLGGVNTEAF
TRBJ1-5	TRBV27	ASSSWTGRDQPQH
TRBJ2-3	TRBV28	ASSTPSGQGANTQY
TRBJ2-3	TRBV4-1	ASSPVADTDTQY
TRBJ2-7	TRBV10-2	ASSGPGGQGVYEQY
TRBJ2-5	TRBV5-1	ASSLGSGGTKQETQY
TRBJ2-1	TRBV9	ASSAPRTSGGGMNEQF
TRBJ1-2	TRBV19	ASSINPRGNYGYT
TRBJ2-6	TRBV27	ASSGLGTGTLGANVLT
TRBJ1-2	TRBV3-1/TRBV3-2	ASSQGGQFYGYT
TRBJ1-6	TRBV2	ASSWTGSNSPLH
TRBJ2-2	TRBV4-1	ASSQEGAGGAMNTGELF
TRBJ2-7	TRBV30	AWSDRGTSYEQY
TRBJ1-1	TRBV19	ATQGGENTEAF
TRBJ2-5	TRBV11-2	ASSPTGGEETQY
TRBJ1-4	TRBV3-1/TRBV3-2	ASSHNRGPTNEKLF
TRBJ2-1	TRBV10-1	ASSLARGSYNEQF
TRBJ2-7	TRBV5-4	ASSGPGTRDEQY
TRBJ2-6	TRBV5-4	ASSFQGSGANVLT
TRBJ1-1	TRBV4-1	ASSPGGTEAF
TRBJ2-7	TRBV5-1	ASSPLAGGQGEQY
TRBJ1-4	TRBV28	ASVGDREGEKLF
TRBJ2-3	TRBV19	ASSIDHRGLEDTQY
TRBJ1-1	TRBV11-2	ASSLGRGGQTEAF
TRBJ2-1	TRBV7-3	ASSPGGAGASYNEQF
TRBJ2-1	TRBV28	ASSLDLPTNHEQF
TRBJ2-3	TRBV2	ASTGLAGGETDTQY
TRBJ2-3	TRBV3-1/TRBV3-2	ASSQEGGLPTDTQY
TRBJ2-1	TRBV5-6	ASSLREQYNEQF
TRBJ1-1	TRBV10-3	AISDPPGGGTEAF